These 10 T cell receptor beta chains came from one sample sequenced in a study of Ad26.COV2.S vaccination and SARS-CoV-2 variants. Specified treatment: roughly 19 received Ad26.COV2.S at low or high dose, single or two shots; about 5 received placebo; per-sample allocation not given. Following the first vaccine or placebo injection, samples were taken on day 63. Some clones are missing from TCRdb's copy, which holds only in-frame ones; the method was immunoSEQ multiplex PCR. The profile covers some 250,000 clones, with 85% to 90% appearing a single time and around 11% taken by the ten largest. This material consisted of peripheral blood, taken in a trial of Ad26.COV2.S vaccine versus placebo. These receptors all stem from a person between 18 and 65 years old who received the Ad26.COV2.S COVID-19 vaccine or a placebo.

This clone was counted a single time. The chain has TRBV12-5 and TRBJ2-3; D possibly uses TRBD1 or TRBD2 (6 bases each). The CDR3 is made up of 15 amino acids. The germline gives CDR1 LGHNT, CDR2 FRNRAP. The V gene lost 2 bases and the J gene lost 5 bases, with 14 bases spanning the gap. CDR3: CASGLYGGTGDTQYF. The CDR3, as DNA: TGTGCTAGTGGTTTGTACGGGGGCACAGGAGATACGCAGTATTTT.

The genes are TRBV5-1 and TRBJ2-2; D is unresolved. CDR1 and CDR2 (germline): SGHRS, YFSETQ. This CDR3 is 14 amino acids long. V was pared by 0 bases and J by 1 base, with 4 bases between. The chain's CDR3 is CASSLEGNTGELFF. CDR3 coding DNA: TGCGCCAGCAGCTTGGAAGGGAACACCGGGGAGCTGTTTTTT.

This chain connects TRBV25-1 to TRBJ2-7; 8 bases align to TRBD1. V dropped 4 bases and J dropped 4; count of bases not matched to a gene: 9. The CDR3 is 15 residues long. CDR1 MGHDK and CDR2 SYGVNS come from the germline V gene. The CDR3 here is CASSGTGTGLYEQYF. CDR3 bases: TGTGCCAGCAGTGGGACCGGGACAGGCCTTTACGAGCAGTACTTC.

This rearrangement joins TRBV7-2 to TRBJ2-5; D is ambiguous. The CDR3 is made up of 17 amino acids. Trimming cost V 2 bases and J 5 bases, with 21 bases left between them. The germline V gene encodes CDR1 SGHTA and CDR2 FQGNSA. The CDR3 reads CASSLRTLVTMSETQYF. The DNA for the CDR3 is TGTGCCAGCAGCTTAAGGACGTTAGTAACTATGTCGGAGACCCAGTACTTC.

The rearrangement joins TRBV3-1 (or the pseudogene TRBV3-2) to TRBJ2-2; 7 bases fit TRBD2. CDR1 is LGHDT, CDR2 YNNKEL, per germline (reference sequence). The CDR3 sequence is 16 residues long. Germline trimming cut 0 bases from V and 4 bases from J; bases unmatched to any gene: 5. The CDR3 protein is CASSQESGVSTGELFF. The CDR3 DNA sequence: TGTGCCAGCAGCCAAGAGAGCGGGGTTAGCACCGGGGAGCTGTTTTTT.

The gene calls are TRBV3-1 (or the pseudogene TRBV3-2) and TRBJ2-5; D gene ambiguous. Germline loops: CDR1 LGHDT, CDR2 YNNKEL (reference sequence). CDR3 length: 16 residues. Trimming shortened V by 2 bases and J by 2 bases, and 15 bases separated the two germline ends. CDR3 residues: CASSQLGQTLQETQYF. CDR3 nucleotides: TGTGCCAGCAGCCAATTGGGTCAGACCTTACAAGAGACCCAGTACTTC.

CDR3: CASSKGETQYF. The CDR3, as DNA: TGTGCCAGCAGTAAGGGAGAGACCCAGTACTTC. This chain joins TRBV27 and TRBJ2-5; no reliable D call. The length of the CDR3 is 11 residues. V dropped 5 bases and J dropped 4 bases, with 5 bases sitting between them. Germline assignment: CDR1 MNHEY and CDR2 SMNVEV (reference sequence).

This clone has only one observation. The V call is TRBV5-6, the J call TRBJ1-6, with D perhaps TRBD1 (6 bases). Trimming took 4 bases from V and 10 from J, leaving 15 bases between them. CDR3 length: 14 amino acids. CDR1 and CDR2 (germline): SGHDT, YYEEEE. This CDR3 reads CASSTGQGRSPLHF. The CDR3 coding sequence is TGTGCCAGCAGCACGGGGCAGGGGAGATCACCCCTCCACTTT.

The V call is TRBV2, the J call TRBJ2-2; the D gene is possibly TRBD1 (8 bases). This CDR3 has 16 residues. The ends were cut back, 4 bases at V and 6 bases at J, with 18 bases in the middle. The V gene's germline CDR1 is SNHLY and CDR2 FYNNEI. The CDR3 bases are TGTGCCAGCAGTGGGGCGACAGGGGCGGGGGCCGGGGAGCTGTTTTTT. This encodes CASSGATGAGAGELFF.

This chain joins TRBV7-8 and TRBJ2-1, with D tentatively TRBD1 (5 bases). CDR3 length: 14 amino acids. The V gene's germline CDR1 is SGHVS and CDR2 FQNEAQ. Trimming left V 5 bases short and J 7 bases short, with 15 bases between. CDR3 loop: CASSPPGRANEQFF. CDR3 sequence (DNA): TGTGCCAGCAGCCCCCCGGGCAGGGCGAATGAGCAGTTCTTC.